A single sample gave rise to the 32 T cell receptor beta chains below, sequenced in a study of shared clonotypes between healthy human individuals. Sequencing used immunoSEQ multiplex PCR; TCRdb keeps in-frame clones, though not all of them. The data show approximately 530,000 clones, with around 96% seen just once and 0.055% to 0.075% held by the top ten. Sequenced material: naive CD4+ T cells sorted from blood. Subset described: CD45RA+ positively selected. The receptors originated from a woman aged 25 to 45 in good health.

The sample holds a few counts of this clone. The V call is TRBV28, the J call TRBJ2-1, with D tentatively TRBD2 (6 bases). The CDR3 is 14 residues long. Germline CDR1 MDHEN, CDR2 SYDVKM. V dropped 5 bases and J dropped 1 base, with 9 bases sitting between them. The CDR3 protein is CASSVRGSYNEQFF. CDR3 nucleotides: TGTGCCAGCAGTGTGCGGGGTTCCTACAATGAGCAGTTCTTC.

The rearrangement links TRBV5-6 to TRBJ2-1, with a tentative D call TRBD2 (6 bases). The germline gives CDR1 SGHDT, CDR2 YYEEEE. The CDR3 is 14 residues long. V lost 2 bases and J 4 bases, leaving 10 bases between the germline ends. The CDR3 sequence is CASSFSGTYNEQFF. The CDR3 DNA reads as TGTGCCAGCAGCTTTTCAGGGACTTACAATGAGCAGTTCTTC.

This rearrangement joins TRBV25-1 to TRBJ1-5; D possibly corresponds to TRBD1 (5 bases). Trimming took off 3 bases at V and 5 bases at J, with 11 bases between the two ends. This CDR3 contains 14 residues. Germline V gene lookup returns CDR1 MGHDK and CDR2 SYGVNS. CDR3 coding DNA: TGTGCCAGCAGTGAGGACACTTCCTATCAGCCCCAGCATTTT. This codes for CASSEDTSYQPQHF.

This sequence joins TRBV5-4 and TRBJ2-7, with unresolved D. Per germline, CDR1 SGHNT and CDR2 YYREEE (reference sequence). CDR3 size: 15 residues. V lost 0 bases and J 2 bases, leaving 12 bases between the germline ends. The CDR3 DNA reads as TGTGCCAGCAGCTTGGCCACTCCACCCCCCTACGAGCAGTACTTC. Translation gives CASSLATPPPYEQYF.

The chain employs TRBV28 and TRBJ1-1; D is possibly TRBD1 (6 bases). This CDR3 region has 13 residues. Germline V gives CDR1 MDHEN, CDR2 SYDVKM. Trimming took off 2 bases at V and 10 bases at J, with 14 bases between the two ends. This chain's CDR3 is CASSLNTQGRAFF. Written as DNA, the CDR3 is TGTGCCAGCAGTTTAAACACACAGGGACGAGCTTTCTTT. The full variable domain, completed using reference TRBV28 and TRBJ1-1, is DVKVTQSSRYLVKRTGEKVFLECVQDMDHENMFWYRQDPGLGLRLIYFSYDVKMKEKGDIPEGYSVSREKKERFSLILESASTNQTSMYLCASSLNTQGRAFFGQGTRLTVV.

The CDR3 sequence: CASRQTEAYEQYF. The CDR3 DNA is TGCGCCAGCAGACAAACAGAAGCCTACGAGCAGTACTTC. The V and J genes are TRBV10-2 and TRBJ2-7; no clear D gene. Germline V CDR1 and CDR2: WSHSY, SAAADI. The CDR3 extends over 13 amino acids. The V end was cut by 6 bases, the J end by 2 bases, with 11 bases between.

The CDR3 here is CASTRGRDLTSYNEQFF. CDR3 DNA: TGTGCCAGCACCCGAGGGAGAGACCTAACCTCCTACAATGAGCAGTTCTTC. This chain links TRBV5-4 with TRBJ2-1; tentative D call: TRBD2 (5 bases). The length of the CDR3 is 17 residues. CDR1 SGHNT and CDR2 YYREEE come from the germline V gene (reference sequence). With 6 bases removed from V and 0 bases from J, the gap between germline ends came to 19 bases.

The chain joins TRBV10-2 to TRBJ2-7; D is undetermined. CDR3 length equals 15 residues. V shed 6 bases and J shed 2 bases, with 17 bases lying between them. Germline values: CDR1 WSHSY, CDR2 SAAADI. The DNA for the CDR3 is TGCGCCAGCAGGGTCGAAGACTCCCTTACCTACGAGCAGTACTTC. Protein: CASRVEDSLTYEQYF.

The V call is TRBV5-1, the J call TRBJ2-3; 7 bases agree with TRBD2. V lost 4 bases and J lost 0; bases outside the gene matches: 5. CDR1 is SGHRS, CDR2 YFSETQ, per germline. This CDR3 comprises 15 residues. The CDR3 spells CASSQIAGSTDTQYF. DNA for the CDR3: TGCGCCAGCAGCCAGATAGCGGGTAGCACAGATACGCAGTATTTT.

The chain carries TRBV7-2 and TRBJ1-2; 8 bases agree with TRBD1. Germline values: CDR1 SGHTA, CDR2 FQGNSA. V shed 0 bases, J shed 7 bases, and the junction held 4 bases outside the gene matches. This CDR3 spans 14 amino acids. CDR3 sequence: CASSLAQGAAGYTF. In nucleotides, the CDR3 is TGTGCCAGCAGCTTAGCTCAGGGGGCGGCTGGCTACACCTTC.

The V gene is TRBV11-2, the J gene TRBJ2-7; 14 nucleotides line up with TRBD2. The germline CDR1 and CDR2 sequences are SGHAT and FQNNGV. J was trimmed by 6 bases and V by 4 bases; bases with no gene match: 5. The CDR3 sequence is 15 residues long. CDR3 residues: CASSWGLAGAGEQYF. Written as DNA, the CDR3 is TGTGCCAGCAGCTGGGGACTAGCGGGAGCGGGCGAGCAGTACTTC. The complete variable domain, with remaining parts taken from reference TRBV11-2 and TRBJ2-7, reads EAGVAQSPRYKIIEKRQSVAFWCNPISGHATLYWYQQILGQGPKLLIQFQNNGVVDDSQLPKDRFSAERLKGVDSTLKIQPAKLEDSAVYLCASSWGLAGAGEQYFGPGTRLTVT.

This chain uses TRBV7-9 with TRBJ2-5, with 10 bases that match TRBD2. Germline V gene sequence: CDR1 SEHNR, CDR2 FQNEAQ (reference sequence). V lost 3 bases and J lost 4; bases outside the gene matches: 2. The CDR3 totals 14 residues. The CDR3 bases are TGTGCCAGCAGCTTCATAGCGGGAGGAGAGACCCAGTACTTC. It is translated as CASSFIAGGETQYF. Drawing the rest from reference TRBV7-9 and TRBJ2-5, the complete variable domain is DTGVSQNPRHKITKRGQNVTFRCDPISEHNRLYWYRQTLGQGPEFLTYFQNEAQLEKSRLLSDRFSAERPKGSFSTLEIQRTEQGDSAMYLCASSFIAGGETQYFGPGTRLLVL.

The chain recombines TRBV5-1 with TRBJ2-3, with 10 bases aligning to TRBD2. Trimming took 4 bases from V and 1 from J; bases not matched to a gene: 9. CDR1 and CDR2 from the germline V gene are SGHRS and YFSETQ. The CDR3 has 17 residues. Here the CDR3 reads CASSTTSGTSGTDTQYF. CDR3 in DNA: TGCGCCAGCAGCACCACTTCCGGGACTAGCGGCACAGATACGCAGTATTTT.

CDR3 amino acids: CAISRTGVSGGYTF. DNA of the CDR3: TGTGCCATCTCCAGGACAGGGGTAAGTGGAGGCTACACCTTC. This chain uses TRBV18 with TRBJ1-2; 9 bases map to TRBD1. This CDR3 has 14 residues. With 10 bases clipped from V and 8 bases from J, the junction kept 14 bases outside the gene matches. The germline gives CDR1 KGHSH, CDR2 LQKENI.

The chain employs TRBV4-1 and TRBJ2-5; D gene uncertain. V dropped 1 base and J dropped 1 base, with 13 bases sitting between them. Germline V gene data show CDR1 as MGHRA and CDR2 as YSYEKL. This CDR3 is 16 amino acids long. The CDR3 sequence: CASSQVVLVGQETQYF. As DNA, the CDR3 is TGCGCCAGCAGCCAAGTAGTGCTCGTCGGCCAAGAGACCCAGTACTTC.

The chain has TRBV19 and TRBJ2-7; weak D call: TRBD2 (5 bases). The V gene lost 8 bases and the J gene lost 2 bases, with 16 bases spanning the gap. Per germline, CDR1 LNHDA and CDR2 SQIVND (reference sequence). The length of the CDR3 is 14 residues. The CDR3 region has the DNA TGTGCCAGTCAATCGAGCGGCCTCCCCTACGAGCAGTACTTC. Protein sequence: CASQSSGLPYEQYF. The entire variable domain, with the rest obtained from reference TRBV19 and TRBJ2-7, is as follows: DGGITQSPKYLFRKEGQNVTLSCEQNLNHDAMYWYRQDPGQGLRLIYYSQIVNDFQKGDIAEGYSVSREKKESFPLTVTSAQKNPTAFYLCASQSSGLPYEQYFGPGTRLTVT.

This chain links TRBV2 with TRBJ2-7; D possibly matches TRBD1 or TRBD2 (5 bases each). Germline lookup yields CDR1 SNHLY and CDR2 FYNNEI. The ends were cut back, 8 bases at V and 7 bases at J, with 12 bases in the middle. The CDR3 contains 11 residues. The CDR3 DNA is TGTGCCAGCCGGGACGACCTTGAGCAGTACTTC. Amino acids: CASRDDLEQYF.

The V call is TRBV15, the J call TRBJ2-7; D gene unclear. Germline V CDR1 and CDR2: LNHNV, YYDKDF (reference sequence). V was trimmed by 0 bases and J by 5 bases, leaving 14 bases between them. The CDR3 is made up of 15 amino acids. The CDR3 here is CATSRDLPGWDEQYF. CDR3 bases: TGTGCCACCAGCAGAGATCTCCCTGGGTGGGACGAGCAGTACTTC.

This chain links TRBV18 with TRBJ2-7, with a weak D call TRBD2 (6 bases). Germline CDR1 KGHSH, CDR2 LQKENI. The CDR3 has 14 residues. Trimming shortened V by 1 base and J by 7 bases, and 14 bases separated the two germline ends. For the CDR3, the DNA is TGTGCCAGCTCACCACACGGGGACTTCGGGGAGCAGTACTTC. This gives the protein CASSPHGDFGEQYF. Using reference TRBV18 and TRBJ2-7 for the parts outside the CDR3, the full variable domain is NAGVMQNPRHLVRRRGQEARLRCSPMKGHSHVYWYRQLPEEGLKFMVYLQKENIIDESGMPKERFSAEFPKEGPSILRIQQVVRGDSAAYFCASSPHGDFGEQYFGPGTRLTVT.

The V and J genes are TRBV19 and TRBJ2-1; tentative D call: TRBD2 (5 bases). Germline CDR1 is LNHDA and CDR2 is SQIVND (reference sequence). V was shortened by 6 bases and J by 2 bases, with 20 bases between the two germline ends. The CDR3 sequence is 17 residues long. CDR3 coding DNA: TGTGCCAGTAGAAACAATGGGCGGCTAGCAGCCTACAATGAGCAGTTCTTC. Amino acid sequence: CASRNNGRLAAYNEQFF.

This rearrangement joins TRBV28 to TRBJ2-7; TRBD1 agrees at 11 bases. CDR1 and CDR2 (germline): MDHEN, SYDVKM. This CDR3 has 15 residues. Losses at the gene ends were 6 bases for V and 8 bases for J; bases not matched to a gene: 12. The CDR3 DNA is TGTGCCAGCAGCCGTGACGGGACAGGGGGTAAGAAGCAGTACTTC. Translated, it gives CASSRDGTGGKKQYF.

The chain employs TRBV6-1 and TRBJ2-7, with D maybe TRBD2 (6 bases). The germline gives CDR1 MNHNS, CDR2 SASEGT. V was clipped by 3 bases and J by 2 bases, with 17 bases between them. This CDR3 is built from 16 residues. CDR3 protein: CASSEGWTTGTYEQYF. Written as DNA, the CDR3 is TGTGCCAGCAGTGAGGGGTGGACTACCGGAACCTACGAGCAGTACTTC.

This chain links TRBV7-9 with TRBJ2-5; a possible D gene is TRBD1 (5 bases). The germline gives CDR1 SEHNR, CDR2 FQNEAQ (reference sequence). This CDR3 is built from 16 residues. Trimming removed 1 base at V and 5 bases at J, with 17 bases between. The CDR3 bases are TGTGCCAGCAGCTTAGGGGGCAGGCTGGCGTCTGAGACCCAGTACTTC. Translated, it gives CASSLGGRLASETQYF.

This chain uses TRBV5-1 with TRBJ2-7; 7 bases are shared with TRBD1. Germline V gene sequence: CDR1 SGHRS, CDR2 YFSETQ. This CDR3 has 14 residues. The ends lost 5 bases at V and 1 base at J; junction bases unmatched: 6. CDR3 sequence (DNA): TGCGCCAGCAGGCCCGGGACAGAGTCCTACGAGCAGTACTTC. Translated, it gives CASRPGTESYEQYF.

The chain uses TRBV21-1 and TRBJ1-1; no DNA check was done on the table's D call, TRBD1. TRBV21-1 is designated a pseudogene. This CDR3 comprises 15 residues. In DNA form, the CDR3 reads TGTGCCAGCAGCAAAGCAAACGGCAGGGGGACTGAAGCTTTCTTT. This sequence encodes CASSKANGRGTEAFF.

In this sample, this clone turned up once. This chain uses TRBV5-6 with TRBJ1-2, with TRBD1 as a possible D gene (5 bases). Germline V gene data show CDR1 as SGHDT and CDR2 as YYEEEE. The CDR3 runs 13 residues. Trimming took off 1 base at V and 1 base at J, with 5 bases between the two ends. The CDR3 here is CASSLQGNYGYTF. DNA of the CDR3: TGTGCCAGCAGCTTGCAGGGTAACTATGGCTACACCTTC.

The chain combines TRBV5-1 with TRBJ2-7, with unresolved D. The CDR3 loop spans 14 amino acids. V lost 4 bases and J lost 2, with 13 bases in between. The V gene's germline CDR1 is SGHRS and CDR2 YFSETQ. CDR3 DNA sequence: TGCGCCAGCAGCCCGTTCCCTCTAACCTACGAGCAGTACTTC. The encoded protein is CASSPFPLTYEQYF.

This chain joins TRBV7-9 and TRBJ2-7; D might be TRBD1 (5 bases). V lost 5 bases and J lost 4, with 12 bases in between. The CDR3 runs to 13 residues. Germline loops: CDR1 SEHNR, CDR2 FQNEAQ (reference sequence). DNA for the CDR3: TGTGCCAGCAGCGCCGACAGAACGTACGAGCAGTACTTC. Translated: CASSADRTYEQYF. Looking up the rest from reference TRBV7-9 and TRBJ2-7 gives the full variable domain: DTGVSQNPRHKITKRGQNVTFRCDPISEHNRLYWYRQTLGQGPEFLTYFQNEAQLEKSRLLSDRFSAERPKGSFSTLEIQRTEQGDSAMYLCASSADRTYEQYFGPGTRLTVT.

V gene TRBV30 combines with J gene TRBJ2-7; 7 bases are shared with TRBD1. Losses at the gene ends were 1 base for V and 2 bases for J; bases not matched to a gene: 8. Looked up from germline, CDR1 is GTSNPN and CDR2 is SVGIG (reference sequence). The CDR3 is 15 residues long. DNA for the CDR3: TGTGCCTGGAGTGGAGGTACAGGGGCCACCTACGAGCAGTACTTC. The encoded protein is CAWSGGTGATYEQYF.

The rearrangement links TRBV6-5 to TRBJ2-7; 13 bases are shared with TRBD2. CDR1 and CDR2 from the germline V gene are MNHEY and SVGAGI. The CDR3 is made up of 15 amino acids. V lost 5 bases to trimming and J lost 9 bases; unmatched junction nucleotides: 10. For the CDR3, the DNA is TGTGCCAGCAGTAACCCCGGACTAGCGGGGGTCGCGCAGTACTTC. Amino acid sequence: CASSNPGLAGVAQYF.

The CDR3 coding sequence is TGTGCCAGCAGTTTTAGGGGCAGCAGGCCCACAGATACGCAGTATTTT. It encodes CASSFRGSRPTDTQYF. V is TRBV27 and J is TRBJ2-3; D possibly corresponds to TRBD1 (5 bases). V was shortened by 3 bases and J by 2 bases, with 15 bases between the two germline ends. Per germline, CDR1 MNHEY and CDR2 SMNVEV (reference sequence). This CDR3 region has 16 residues.

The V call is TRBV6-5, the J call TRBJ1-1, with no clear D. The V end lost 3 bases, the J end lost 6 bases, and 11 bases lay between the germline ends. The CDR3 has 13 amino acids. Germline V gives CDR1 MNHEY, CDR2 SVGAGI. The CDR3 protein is CASSYTSVAEAFF. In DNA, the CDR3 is TGTGCCAGCAGTTATACCTCGGTGGCTGAAGCTTTCTTT.